These 15 T cell receptor beta chains were sequenced from one sample in a study of T cell changes during pregnancy in multiple sclerosis. Profiling relied on immunoSEQ multiplex PCR, and the TCRdb table lists in-frame clones only, not all of them. The table shows about 35,000 clones, with roughly nine tenths occurring only once. Sequencing used CD4+ T cells from peripheral blood mononuclear cells, obtained after pregnancy. The receptors here all came from a female donor in good health, enrolled as a control in a pregnancy study.

By share, this clone ranks as medium-sized. CDR3 sequence (DNA): TGCGCCAGCAGCTCGGTTACAGGGGCCTACGAGCAGTACTTC. Translation: CASSSVTGAYEQYF. This chain connects TRBV5-1 to TRBJ2-7, with 7 bases fitting TRBD1. V lost 3 bases to trimming and J lost 2 bases; unmatched junction nucleotides: 5. Per germline, CDR1 SGHRS and CDR2 YFSETQ. The CDR3 runs to 14 residues. Full variable domain (remainder filled in from reference TRBV5-1 and TRBJ2-7): KAGVTQTPRYLIKTRGQQVTLSCSPISGHRSVSWYQQTPGQGLQFLFEYFSETQRNKGNFPGRFSGRQFSNSRSEMNVSTLELGDSALYLCASSSVTGAYEQYFGPGTRLTVT.

The rearrangement uses TRBV19 and TRBJ2-2, with TRBD1 identical over 10 bases. V gave up 5 bases and J gave up 5 bases; unmatched junction bases: 11. CDR3 length: 17 residues. Germline CDR1 is LNHDA and CDR2 is SQIVND (reference sequence). CDR3 amino acids: CASSPRRDRGLTGELFF. As DNA, the CDR3 is TGTGCCAGTAGTCCTCGCCGGGACAGGGGATTAACCGGGGAGCTGTTTTTT.

V usage is TRBV11-3 and J usage is TRBJ2-5, with 7 bases aligning to TRBD1. The CDR3 has 13 residues. CDR1 SGHNT and CDR2 YENEEA come from the germline V gene. J was trimmed by 7 bases and V by 4 bases; bases with no gene match: 6. The CDR3 nucleotides read TGTGCCAGCAGCTACCAGGGGGATCGGACCCAGTACTTC. This codes for CASSYQGDRTQYF.

This clone was seen only a few times. The rearrangement links TRBV7-9 to TRBJ2-2; 8 bases agree with TRBD1. Germline CDR1 is SEHNR and CDR2 is FQNEAQ (reference sequence). The V gene end was trimmed by 5 bases and the J gene end by 6 bases; junction bases not matched to a gene: 11. The CDR3 loop spans 16 amino acids. The CDR3 sequence is CASSNRQGAGAGELFF. In DNA, the CDR3 is TGTGCCAGCAGCAACCGGCAGGGGGCCGGGGCCGGGGAGCTGTTTTTT.

The chain's CDR3 is CASSRTPEAAQYF. CDR3 bases: TGTGCCAGCTCCCGAACACCCGAAGCGGCCCAGTACTTC. The rearrangement links TRBV18 to TRBJ2-5; tentatively, D is TRBD2 (5 bases). V was cut by 6 bases and J by 9 bases, with 17 bases left in between. Germline loops: CDR1 KGHSH, CDR2 LQKENI. The CDR3 length is 13 residues.

A single count supports this clone. The gene calls are TRBV5-6 and TRBJ1-3; the match to TRBD1 covers 7 bases. J lost 1 base, V lost 6 bases, and 10 bases had no gene match. This CDR3 is 16 amino acids long. Germline lookup yields CDR1 SGHDT and CDR2 YYEEEE. The CDR3 reads CASTFRTGASGNTIYF. For the CDR3, the DNA is TGTGCCAGCACCTTTCGAACAGGGGCATCTGGAAACACCATATATTTT.

The chain combines TRBV19 with TRBJ2-7; perhaps TRBD1 as D (6 bases). The CDR3 loop spans 16 amino acids. Per the germline V gene, CDR1 is LNHDA and CDR2 is SQIVND (reference sequence). Trimming pared 3 bases from V and 2 bases from J, leaving 17 bases between. DNA of the CDR3: TGTGCCAGTAGTATGTTGGCCCAACAGGGCGCCTACGAGCAGTACTTC. Translated: CASSMLAQQGAYEQYF.

The chain uses TRBV1 and TRBJ2-7; the D call of TRBD2 is as the table states it, not checked on the DNA. TRBV1 is a pseudogene. CDR3 length: 16 residues. The CDR3 nucleotides read TGCACCAGCAGCCACGCTGGACTAGCGGGAGAATACGAGCAGTACTTC. Residues: CTSSHAGLAGEYEQYF.

V is TRBV11-3 and J is TRBJ2-1; TRBD2 aligns across 11 bases. The length of the CDR3 is 15 residues. V lost 2 bases to trimming and J lost 4 bases; unmatched junction nucleotides: 1. CDR1 is SGHNT and CDR2 is YENEEA in the germline V gene. CDR3 amino acids: CASSLLAGGYNEQFF. In nucleotides, the CDR3 is TGTGCCAGCAGCTTACTAGCGGGAGGTTACAATGAGCAGTTCTTC.

This clone was seen just once. The V gene is TRBV12-2, the J gene TRBJ1-3; TRBD1 is taken as the D call from the table, unchecked against the DNA. TRBV12-2 is a recognized pseudogene. The CDR3 contains 17 residues. The DNA of the CDR3 is TGTGCAAGTCGCTTAGGATGGGGCCAGGGTCGGGGAAACACCATATATTTT. It translates to CASRLGWGQGRGNTIYF.

The V call is TRBV15, the J call TRBJ1-5; D ambiguous. The CDR3 loop spans 13 amino acids. V was pared by 0 bases and J by 5 bases, with 5 bases between. Germline assignment: CDR1 LNHNV and CDR2 YYDKDF (reference sequence). The CDR3: CATSRERDQPQHF. The CDR3 nucleotides are TGTGCCACCAGCAGAGAGAGGGATCAGCCCCAGCATTTT.

V gene TRBV6-6 combines with J gene TRBJ1-1; TRBD1 might be the D (5 bases). Germline V CDR1 and CDR2: MNHNY, SVGAGI (reference sequence). The length of the CDR3 is 14 residues. The V end lost 2 bases, the J end lost 1 base, and 8 bases lay between the germline ends. This chain's CDR3 is CASSYLGQNTEAFF. The DNA for the CDR3 is TGTGCCAGCAGTTACCTTGGACAGAACACTGAAGCTTTCTTT.

This clone was detected only once. The chain uses TRBV7-3 and TRBJ2-2; tentative D call: TRBD1 (5 bases). Germline V gene sequence: CDR1 SGHTA, CDR2 FQGTGA. V lost 1 base and J lost 6, with 15 bases in between. This CDR3 contains 16 residues. Here the CDR3 DNA reads TGTGCCAGCAGCTTAAGGCCGGCAGGGCTAGCCGGGGAGCTGTTTTTT. It specifies CASSLRPAGLAGELFF.

In this sample, this clone turned up once. This sequence joins TRBV28 and TRBJ2-1, with D possibly TRBD2 on 5 matching bases. This CDR3 spans 12 amino acids. V lost 5 bases, J lost 15 bases, and 17 bases lay in between. Germline lookup yields CDR1 MDHEN and CDR2 SYDVKM. The DNA of the CDR3 is TGTGCCAGCAGTCCCCTCAGAGGGAAGTTGTTCTTC. It encodes CASSPLRGKLFF.

The chain couples TRBV7-2 to TRBJ1-2; D is unresolved. Germline values: CDR1 SGHTA, CDR2 FQGNSA. Trimming took 7 bases from V and 4 from J, leaving 16 bases between them. The CDR3 length is 14 residues. Here the CDR3 DNA reads TGTGCCAGCACCCACGGGGATCTTATCTATGGCTACACCTTC. Translation gives CASTHGDLIYGYTF.